The clone carrying this T cell receptor beta chain came up a few times. The entry originates in a study of blood T cell repertoires in COVID-19. TCRdb's copy holds only in-frame clones and misses some; the assay was immunoSEQ multiplex PCR. Of 100,000 to 150,000 clones in the sample, more than 75% were seen once. This receptor was identified in a man between 50 and 59 years old with acute or convalescent COVID-19. Material for sequencing was peripheral blood.

The CDR3 coding sequence is TGTGCCAGCAGCCCCGGTTTTGAGCAGTTCTTC. Translation gives CASSPGFEQFF. J is TRBJ2-1 and V is TRBV27; D is unresolved. Trimming left V 6 bases short and J 9 bases short, with 9 bases between. Germline loops: CDR1 MNHEY, CDR2 SMNVEV (reference sequence). CDR3 length: 11 residues.